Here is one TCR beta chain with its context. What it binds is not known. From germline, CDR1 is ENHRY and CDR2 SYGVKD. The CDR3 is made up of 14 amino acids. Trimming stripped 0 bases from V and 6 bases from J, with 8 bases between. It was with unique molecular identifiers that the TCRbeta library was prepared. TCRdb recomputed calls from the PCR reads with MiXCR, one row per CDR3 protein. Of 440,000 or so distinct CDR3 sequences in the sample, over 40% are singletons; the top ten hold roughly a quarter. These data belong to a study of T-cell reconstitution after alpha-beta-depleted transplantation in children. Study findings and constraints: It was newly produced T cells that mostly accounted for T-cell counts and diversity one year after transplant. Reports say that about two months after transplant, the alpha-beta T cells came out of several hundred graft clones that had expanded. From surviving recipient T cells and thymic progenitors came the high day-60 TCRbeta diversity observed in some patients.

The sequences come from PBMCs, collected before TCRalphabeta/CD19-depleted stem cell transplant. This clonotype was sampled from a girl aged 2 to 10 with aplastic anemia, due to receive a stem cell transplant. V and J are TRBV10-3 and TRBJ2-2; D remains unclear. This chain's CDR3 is CAISESVGPGELFF. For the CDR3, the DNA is TGTGCCATCAGTGAGTCTGTCGGTCCCGGGGAGCTGTTTTTT.